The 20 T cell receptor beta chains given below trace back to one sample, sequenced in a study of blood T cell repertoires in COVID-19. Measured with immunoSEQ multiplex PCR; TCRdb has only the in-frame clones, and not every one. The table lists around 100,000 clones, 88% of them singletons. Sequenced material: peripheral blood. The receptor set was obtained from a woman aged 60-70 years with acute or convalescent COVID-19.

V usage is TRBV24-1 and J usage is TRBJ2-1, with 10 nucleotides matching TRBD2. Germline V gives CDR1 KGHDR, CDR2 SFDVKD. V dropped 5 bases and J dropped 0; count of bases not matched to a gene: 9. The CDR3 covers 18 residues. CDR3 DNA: TGTGCCACCAGTGTCAGCGGGAGGGCCCCAAGCTCCTACAATGAGCAGTTCTTC. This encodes CATSVSGRAPSSYNEQFF.

CDR3 nucleotides: TGTGCCAGCAGTTTGAACATCAGGACTGAAGCTTTCTTT. Protein sequence: CASSLNIRTEAFF. This chain uses TRBV12-3 or TRBV12-4 with TRBJ1-1; D is ambiguous. The V end was cut by 3 bases, the J end by 5 bases, with 10 bases between. The CDR3 runs 13 residues.

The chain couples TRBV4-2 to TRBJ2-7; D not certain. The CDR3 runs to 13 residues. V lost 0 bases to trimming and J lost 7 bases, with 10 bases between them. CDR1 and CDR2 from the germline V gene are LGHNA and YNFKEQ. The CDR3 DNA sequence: TGTGCCAGCAGCCAAGAGCAAACTACAGAGCAGTACTTC. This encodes CASSQEQTTEQYF.

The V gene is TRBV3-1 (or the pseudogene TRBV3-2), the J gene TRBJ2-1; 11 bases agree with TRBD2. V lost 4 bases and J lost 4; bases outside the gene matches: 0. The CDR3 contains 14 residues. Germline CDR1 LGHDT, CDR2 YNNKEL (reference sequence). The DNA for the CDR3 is TGTGCCAGCAGCCGACTAGCGGGATACAATGAGCAGTTCTTC. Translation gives CASSRLAGYNEQFF.

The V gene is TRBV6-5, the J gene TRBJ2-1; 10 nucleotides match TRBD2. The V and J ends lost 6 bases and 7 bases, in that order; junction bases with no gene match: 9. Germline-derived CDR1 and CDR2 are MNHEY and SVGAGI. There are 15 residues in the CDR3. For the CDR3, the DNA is TGTGCCAGCAGGACCTTAGCGGGAGGCGTAAATGAGCAGTTCTTC. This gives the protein CASRTLAGGVNEQFF.

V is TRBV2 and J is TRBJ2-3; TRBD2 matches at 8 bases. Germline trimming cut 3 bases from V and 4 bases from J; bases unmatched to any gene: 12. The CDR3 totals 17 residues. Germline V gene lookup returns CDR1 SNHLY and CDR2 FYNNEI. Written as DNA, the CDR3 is TGTGCCAGCAGTGACCCTAAGGGGGGCGGGAGGCCAGATACGCAGTATTTT. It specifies CASSDPKGGGRPDTQYF.

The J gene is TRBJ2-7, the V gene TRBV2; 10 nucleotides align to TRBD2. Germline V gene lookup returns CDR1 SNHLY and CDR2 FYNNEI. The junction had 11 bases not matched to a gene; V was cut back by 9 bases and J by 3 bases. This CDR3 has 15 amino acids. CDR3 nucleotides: TGTGCCAGTCATCTTGGGACTAGCGTGAACTACGAGCAGTACGTC. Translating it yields CASHLGTSVNYEQYV.

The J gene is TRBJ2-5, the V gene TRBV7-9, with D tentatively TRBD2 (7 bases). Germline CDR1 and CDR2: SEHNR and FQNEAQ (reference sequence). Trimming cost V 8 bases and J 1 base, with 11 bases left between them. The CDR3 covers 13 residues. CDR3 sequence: CASGRGAQETQYF. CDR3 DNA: TGTGCCAGCGGCCGGGGGGCCCAAGAGACCCAGTACTTC.

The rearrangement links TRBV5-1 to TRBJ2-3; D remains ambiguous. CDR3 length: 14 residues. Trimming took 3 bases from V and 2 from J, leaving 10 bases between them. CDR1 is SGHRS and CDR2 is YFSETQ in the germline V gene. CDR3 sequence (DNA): TGCGCCAGCAGCTCAGGAACTTACACAGATACGCAGTATTTT. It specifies CASSSGTYTDTQYF.

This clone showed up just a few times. The CDR3 coding sequence is TGCGCCAGCAGCTTGACTAGCGGCTCCTACGAGCAGTACGTC. It codes for CASSLTSGSYEQYV. This chain links TRBV5-1 with TRBJ2-7, with TRBD2 matching 8 bases. The CDR3 length is 14 residues. CDR1 is SGHRS and CDR2 is YFSETQ in the germline V gene. The junction had 0 bases not matched to a gene; V was cut back by 1 base and J by 0 bases.

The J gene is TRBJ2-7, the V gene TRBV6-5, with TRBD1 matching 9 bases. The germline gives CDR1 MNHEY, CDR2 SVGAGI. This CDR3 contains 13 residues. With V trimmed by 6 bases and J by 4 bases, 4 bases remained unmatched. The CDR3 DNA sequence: TGTGCCAGCAGGCCGGGACAGGGATACGAGCAGTACTTC. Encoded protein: CASRPGQGYEQYF.

This CDR3 is CASSERSNYGYTF. DNA for the CDR3: TGTGCCAGCAGTGAGAGGTCTAACTATGGCTACACCTTC. The chain joins TRBV2 to TRBJ1-2; D remains ambiguous. CDR3 length: 13 amino acids. Trimming took off 3 bases at V and 0 bases at J, with 5 bases between the two ends. Germline CDR1 and CDR2: SNHLY and FYNNEI.

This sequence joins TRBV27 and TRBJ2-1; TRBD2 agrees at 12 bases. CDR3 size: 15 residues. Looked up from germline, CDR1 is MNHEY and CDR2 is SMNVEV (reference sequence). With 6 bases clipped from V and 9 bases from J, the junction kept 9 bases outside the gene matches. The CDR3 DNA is TGTGCCAGCAGCTGGACTAGCGGGGCCGTCGCTGAGCAGTTCTTC. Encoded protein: CASSWTSGAVAEQFF.

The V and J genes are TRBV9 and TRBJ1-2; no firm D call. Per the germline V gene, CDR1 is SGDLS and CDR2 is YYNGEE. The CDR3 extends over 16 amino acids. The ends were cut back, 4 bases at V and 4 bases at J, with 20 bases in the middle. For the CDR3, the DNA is TGTGCCAGCAGCACCATTCGGGAGGCACCTTTCTATGGCTACACCTTC. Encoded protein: CASSTIREAPFYGYTF.

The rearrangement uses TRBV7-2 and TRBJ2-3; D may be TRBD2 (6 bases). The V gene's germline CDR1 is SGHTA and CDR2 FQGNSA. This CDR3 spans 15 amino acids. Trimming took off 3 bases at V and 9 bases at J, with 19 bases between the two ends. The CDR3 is CASSFSGLKGKTQYF. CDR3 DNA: TGTGCCAGCAGCTTCAGCGGGCTTAAAGGGAAGACGCAGTATTTT.

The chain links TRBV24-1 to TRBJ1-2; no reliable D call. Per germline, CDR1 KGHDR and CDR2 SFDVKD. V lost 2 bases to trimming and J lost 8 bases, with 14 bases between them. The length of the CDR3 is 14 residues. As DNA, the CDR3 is TGTGCCACCAGTGATTCCCCGATTTCGAGAGGCTACACCTTC. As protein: CATSDSPISRGYTF.

The CDR3 loop is CASGLTGVPPNTGELFF. The CDR3 DNA reads as TGTGCCAGCGGGTTAACAGGGGTCCCTCCGAACACCGGGGAGCTGTTTTTT. This chain uses TRBV9 with TRBJ2-2, with 7 bases identical to TRBD1. The CDR3 totals 17 residues. Germline lookup yields CDR1 SGDLS and CDR2 YYNGEE. With 7 bases clipped from V and 0 bases from J, the junction kept 12 bases outside the gene matches. The whole variable domain, filled in from reference TRBV9 and TRBJ2-2, reads DSGVTQTPKHLITATGQRVTLRCSPRSGDLSVYWYQQSLDQGLQFLIQYYNGEERAKGNILERFSAQQFPDLHSELNLSSLELGDSALYFCASGLTGVPPNTGELFFGEGSRLTVL.

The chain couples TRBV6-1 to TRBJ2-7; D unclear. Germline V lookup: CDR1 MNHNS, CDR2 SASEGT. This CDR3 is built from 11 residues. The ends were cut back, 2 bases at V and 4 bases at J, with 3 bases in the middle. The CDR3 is CASSEIYEQYF. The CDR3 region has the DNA TGTGCCAGCAGTGAAATATACGAGCAGTACTTC.

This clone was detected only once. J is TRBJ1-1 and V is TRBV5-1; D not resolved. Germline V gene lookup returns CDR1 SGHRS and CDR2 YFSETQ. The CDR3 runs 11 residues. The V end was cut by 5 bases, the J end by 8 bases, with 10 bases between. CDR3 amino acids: CASSTQAEAFF. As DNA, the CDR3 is TGCGCCAGCAGTACGCAAGCGGAAGCTTTCTTT.

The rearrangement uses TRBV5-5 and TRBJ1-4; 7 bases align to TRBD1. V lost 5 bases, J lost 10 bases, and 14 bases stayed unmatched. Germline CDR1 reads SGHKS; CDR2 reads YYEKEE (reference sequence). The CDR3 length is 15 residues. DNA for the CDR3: TGTGCCAGCAGTCGGGACAGTTCGGAGTCCGCAAAACTGTTTTTT. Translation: CASSRDSSESAKLFF.